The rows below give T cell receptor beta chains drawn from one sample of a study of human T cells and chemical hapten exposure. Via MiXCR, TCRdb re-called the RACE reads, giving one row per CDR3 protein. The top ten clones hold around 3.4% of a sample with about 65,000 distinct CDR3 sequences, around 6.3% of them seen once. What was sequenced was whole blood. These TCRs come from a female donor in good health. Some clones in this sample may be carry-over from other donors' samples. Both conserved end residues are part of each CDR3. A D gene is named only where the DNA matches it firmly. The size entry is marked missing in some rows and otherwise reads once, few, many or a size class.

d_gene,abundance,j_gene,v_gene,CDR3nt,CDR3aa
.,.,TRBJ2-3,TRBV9,TGTGCAAGAAGAGGAGTCGGCACAGATACGCAGTATTTT,CARRGVGTDTQYF
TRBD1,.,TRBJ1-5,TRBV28,TGTGCCACCAGGACAGGGGCCAATCAGCCCCAGCATTTT,CATRTGANQPQHF
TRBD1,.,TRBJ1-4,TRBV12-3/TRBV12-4,TGTGCCAGCAGTTTTCAGGGGGCTACGGAAAAACTGTTTTTT,CASSFQGATEKLFF
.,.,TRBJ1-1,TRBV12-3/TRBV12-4,TGTGCCAGAAGTGTAGGTGCGAACACTGAAGCTTTCTTT,CARSVGANTEAFF
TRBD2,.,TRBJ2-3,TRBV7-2,TGTGCCAGCAGCTTAGTGGGGGGGGGAGCAGATACGCAGTATTTT,CASSLVGGGADTQYF
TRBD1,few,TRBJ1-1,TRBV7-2,TGTGCCAGCAGCTTAGAGGACAGGTTTAATGAAGCTTTCTTT,CASSLEDRFNEAFF
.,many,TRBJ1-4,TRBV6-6,TGTGCCAGCAGTCTTAACAGCCTGAATGAAAAACTGTTTTTT,CASSLNSLNEKLFF
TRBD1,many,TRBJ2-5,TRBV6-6,TGTGCCAGCTTGAGTTGGGGACAGGGGGAAGAGACCCAGTACTTC,CASLSWGQGEETQYF
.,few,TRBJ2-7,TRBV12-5,TGTGCTAGTGGTTTGGTCCAAGGGAAGGAGTACGAGCAGTACTTC,CASGLVQGKEYEQYF
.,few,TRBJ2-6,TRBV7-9,TGTGCCAGCATCCCCGGCCTCTCTGGGGCCAACGTCCTGACTTTC,CASIPGLSGANVLTF
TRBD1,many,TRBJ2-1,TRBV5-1,TGCGCCAGCAGCTTGGGCTCGGGACAGGGGGTTGATGAGCAGTTCTTC,CASSLGSGQGVDEQFF